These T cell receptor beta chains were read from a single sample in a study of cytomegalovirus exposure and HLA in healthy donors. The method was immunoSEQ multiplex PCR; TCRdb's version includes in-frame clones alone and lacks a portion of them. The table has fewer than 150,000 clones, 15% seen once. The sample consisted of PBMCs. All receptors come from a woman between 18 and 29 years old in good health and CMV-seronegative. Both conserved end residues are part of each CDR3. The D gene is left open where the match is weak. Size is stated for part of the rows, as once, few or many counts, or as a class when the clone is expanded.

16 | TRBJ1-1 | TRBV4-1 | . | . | TGCGCCAGCAGTCAGCCGGTCCTCAGGCAGGGGACTGAAGCTTTCTTT | CASSQPVLRQGTEAFF
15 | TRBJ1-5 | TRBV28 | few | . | TGTGCCAGCAGTTTGCCCCCAGGCGGCAATCAGCCCCAGCATTTT | CASSLPPGGNQPQHF
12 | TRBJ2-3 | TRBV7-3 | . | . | TGTGCCAGCAGCACTAGCACAGATACGCAGTATTTT | CASSTSTDTQYF
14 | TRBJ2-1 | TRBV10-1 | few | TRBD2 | TGCGCCGGCTTACCGGGACTAGCAACCTATGAGCAGTTCTTC | CAGLPGLATYEQFF
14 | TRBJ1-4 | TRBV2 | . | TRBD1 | TGTGCCAGCAGTGAGACAGGGGGCGGGGAAAAACTGTTTTTT | CASSETGGGEKLFF
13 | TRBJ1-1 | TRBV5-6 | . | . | TGTGCCAGCAGCTTTCCGGGGGACACTGAAGCTTTCTTT | CASSFPGDTEAFF
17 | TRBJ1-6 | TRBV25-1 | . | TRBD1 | TGTGCCAGCAGACAAGGGACAGGGCGCTCCTCTAATTCACCCCTCCACTTT | CASRQGTGRSSNSPLHF
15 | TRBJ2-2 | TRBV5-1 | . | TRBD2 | TGCGCCAGCAGCTTGGAGTCTAGCGGGGCCGGGGAGCTGTTTTTT | CASSLESSGAGELFF
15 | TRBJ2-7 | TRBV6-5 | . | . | TGTGCCAGCAGTTACGGAGCCGGACAGAACTACGAGCAGTACTTC | CASSYGAGQNYEQYF
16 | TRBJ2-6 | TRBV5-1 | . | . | TGCGCCAGCAAGGGACTACCAGGGGCTGGGGCCAACGTCCTGACTTTC | CASKGLPGAGANVLTF
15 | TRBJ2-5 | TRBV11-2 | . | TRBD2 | TGTGCCAGCAGCTCGGGACTAGCGGAGGGGGAGACCCAGTACTTC | CASSSGLAEGETQYF
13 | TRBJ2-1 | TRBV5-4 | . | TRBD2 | TGTGCCAGCAGCGGAGCGGGAGACAATGAGCAGTTCTTC | CASSGAGDNEQFF
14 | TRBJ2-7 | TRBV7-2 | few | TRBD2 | TGTGCCAGCAGCTTAGGCGGGGGGACCTACGAGCAGTACTTC | CASSLGGGTYEQYF
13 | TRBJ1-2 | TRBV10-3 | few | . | TGTGCCATCAGGGGCCCGACTAACTATGGCTACACCTTC | CAIRGPTNYGYTF
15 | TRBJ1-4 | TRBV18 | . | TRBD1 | TGTGCCAGCTCACCAGGGACAGGGGAAAATGAAAAACTGTTTTTT | CASSPGTGENEKLFF
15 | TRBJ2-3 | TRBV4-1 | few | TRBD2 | TGCGCCAGCAGCCAAGATTTCGCAGCGGGGGATACGCAGTATTTT | CASSQDFAAGDTQYF
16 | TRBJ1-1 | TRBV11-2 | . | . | TGTGCCAGCAGCTTACGAGGAGGGATGGTCAACACTGAAGCTTTCTTT | CASSLRGGMVNTEAFF
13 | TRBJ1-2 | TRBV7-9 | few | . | TGTGCCAGCAGCTTCCAGGATAACTATGGCTACACCTTC | CASSFQDNYGYTF
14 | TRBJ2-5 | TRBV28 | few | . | TGTGCCAGCAGTCCTCATACGTCGGTTGAGACCCAGTACTTC | CASSPHTSVETQYF
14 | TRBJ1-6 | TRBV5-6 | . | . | TGTGCCAGCAGCTTTGGGCAGGCCAATTCACCCCTCCACTTT | CASSFGQANSPLHF
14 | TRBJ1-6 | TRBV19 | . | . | TGTGCCAGTAGAACAAGGGGGAATAATTCACCCCTCCACTTT | CASRTRGNNSPLHF
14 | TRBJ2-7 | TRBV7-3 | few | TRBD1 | TGTGCCAGCAGCCCGGACAGGGGTAGCTACGAGCAGTACTTC | CASSPDRGSYEQYF
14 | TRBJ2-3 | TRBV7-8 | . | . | TGTGCCAGCAGCTTAGAACAGAGCACAGATACGCAGTATTTT | CASSLEQSTDTQYF
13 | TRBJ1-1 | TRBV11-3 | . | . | TGTGCCAAAGCCGGGGGGAAGAGCACTGAAGCTTTCTTT | CAKAGGKSTEAFF
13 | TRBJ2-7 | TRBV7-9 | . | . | TGTGCCAGCAGCTTAGGGTCCGGCTACGAGCAGTACTTC | CASSLGSGYEQYF
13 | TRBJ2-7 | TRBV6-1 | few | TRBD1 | TGTGCCACCACAGGGGGAACCCGCAGGGAGCAGTACTTC | CATTGGTRREQYF
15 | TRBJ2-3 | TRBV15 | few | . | TGTGCCACCAGCAGAGCGGGGCGGGACACAGATACGCAGTATTTT | CATSRAGRDTDTQYF
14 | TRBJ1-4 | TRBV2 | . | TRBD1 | TGTGCCAGCAGGGGGACAGGGGGAGGGGAAAAACTGTTTTTT | CASRGTGGGEKLFF
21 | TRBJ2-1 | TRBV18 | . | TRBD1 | TGTGCCAGCTCAGAATACTCCGGGACAGGGGTACTAGCGGCCACCTACAATGAGCAGTTCTTC | CASSEYSGTGVLAATYNEQFF
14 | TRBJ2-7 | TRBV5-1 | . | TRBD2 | TGCGCCAGCGGGAAAGGCGGGGGCTCCTACGAGCAGTACTTC | CASGKGGGSYEQYF
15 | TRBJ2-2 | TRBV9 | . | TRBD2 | TGTGCCAGCAGCCCCCTACGGGAGGTTTCCGGGGAGCTGTTTTTT | CASSPLREVSGELFF
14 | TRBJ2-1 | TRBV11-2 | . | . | TGTGCCAGCAGCCGTAATAACGACTACGATGAGCAGTTCTTC | CASSRNNDYDEQFF
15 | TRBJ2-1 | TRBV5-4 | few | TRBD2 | TGTGCCAGCAGCTTCAAGCGGGAGAGGAGGAATGAGCAGTTCTTC | CASSFKRERRNEQFF
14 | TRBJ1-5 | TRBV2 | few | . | TGTGCCAGCAGGGGGCCGGACTATAATCAGCCCCAGCATTTT | CASRGPDYNQPQHF
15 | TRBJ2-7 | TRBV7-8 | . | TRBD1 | TGTGCCAGCAGCGTTACTGGACAGGGGGCCTACGAGCAGTACTTC | CASSVTGQGAYEQYF
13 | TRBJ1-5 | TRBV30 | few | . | TGTGCCTGGAGTGTACAGGGAGATCAGCCCCAGCATTTT | CAWSVQGDQPQHF
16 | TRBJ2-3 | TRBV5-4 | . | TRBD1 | TGTGCCAGCAGCTTCCCTCGACAGGGGGTCACAGATACGCAGTATTTT | CASSFPRQGVTDTQYF
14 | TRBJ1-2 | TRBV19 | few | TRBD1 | TGTGCCAGTAGTCCGGGACAGGGAGCCTATGGCTACACCTTC | CASSPGQGAYGYTF
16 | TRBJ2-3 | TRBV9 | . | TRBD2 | TGTGCCAGCAGCGTAAGACTAGCGGGGAGCACAGATACGCAGTATTTT | CASSVRLAGSTDTQYF
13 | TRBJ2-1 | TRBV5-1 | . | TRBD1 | TGCGCCAGCGCCGAGGACAGGGGAAATGAGCAGTTCTTC | CASAEDRGNEQFF
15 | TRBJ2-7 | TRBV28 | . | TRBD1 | TGTGCCAGCAGTTCACGACAGGGGCTTTTTTGGGAGCAGTACTTC | CASSSRQGLFWEQYF
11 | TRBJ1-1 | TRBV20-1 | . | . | TGCAGTGCTAGAGCGGGGACTGAAGCTTTCTTT | CSARAGTEAFF
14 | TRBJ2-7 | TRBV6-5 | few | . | TGTGCCAGCAGTTTCTACAGGGTCCCCTACGAGCAGTACTTC | CASSFYRVPYEQYF
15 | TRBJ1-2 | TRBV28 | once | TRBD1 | TGTGCCAGCAGTCGACAGGGGTGGGGTAACTATGGCTACACCTTC | CASSRQGWGNYGYTF
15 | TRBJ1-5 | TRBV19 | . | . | TGTGCCAGATCAGGGGACGAGATGATCAATCAGCCCCAGCATTTT | CARSGDEMINQPQHF
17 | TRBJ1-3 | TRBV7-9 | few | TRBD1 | TGTGCCAGCAGCTCGACCCCCGGGACAGGTGTTGGAAACACCATATATTTT | CASSSTPGTGVGNTIYF
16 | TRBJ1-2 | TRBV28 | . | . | TGTGCCAGCAGTCCGAACCCTAACCTACAGGGCTATGGCTACACCTTC | CASSPNPNLQGYGYTF
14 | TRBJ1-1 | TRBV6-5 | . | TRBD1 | TGTGCCAGCAGTTACGGGACAGCCAACACTGAAGCTTTCTTT | CASSYGTANTEAFF
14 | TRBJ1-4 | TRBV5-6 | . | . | TGTGCCAGCAGCCTATCGGTAGAGTCTTGGAAACTGTTTTTT | CASSLSVESWKLFF
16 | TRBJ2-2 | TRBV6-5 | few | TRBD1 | TGTGCCAGCAGTTACCGGACAGGGCTTTCGGCCGGGGAGCTGTTTTTT | CASSYRTGLSAGELFF
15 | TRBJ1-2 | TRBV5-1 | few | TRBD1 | TGCGCCAGCACGATTTCCAGGGGGCAAGGCTATGGCTACACCTTC | CASTISRGQGYGYTF
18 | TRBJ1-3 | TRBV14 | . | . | TGTGCCAGCAGCCAAGTGGCTGGGCGCCTTAGCTCTGGAAACACCATATATTTT | CASSQVAGRLSSGNTIYF
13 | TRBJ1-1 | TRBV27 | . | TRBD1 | TGTGCCAGCAGGGCAGGGGGCGGGACTGAAGCTTTCTTT | CASRAGGGTEAFF
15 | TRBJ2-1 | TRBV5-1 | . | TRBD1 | TGCGCCAGCAGCTTGGAGGGACAGGGGACGAATGAGCAGTTCTTC | CASSLEGQGTNEQFF
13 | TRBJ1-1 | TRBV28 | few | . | TGTGCCAGCACTAAGCCCGGGTCGGATGTGGCTTTCTTT | CASTKPGSDVAFF
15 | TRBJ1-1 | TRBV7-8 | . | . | TGTGCCAGCAAGACGGCCAGGGCTTTGAACACTGAAGCTTTCTTT | CASKTARALNTEAFF